The 17 T cell receptor beta chains below all came from one sample that was sequenced in a study of T cells in Graves' hyperthyroidism and ophthalmopathy. The CDR3 regions of TCR beta were amplified from RNA transcripts. TCR CDR3 regions were first amplified by RT-PCR with HTBI primers. TCRdb itself ran the multiplex PCR reads through MiXCR, one entry per CDR3 protein. Among about 420,000 distinct CDR3 sequences, 15% to 18% were seen once, and the ten largest hold 7.7%. Sequencing was carried out using blood. The receptors derive from a woman under 30 with Graves' hyperthyroidism.

This clonotype was seen ten or more times. The chain combines TRBV4-1 with TRBJ2-7, with 12 positions matching TRBD2. Germline CDR1 reads MGHRA; CDR2 reads YSYEKL. The CDR3 is made up of 15 amino acids. The ends lost 1 base at V and 4 bases at J; junction bases unmatched: 2. The CDR3 is CASSQGGLAGYEQYF. Written as DNA, the CDR3 is TGCGCCAGCAGCCAAGGAGGACTAGCGGGGTACGAGCAGTACTTC.

Here the CDR3 reads CASSLKTGTGANTGELFF. The CDR3 DNA reads TGTGCCAGCAGCTTGAAAACCGGGACAGGGGCCAACACCGGGGAGCTGTTTTTT. The chain uses TRBV5-4 and TRBJ2-2, with 10 bases that match TRBD1. There are 18 residues in the CDR3. J was trimmed by 2 bases and V by 1 base; bases with no gene match: 8. The germline V gene encodes CDR1 SGHNT and CDR2 YYREEE (reference sequence). The entire variable domain, with the rest obtained from reference TRBV5-4 and TRBJ2-2, is as follows: ETGVTQSPTHLIKTRGQQVTLRCSSQSGHNTVSWYQQALGQGPQFIFQYYREEENGRGNFPPRFSGLQFPNYSSELNVNALELDDSALYLCASSLKTGTGANTGELFFGEGSRLTVL.

The V gene is TRBV5-4, the J gene TRBJ1-4; D is ambiguous. Trimming pared 1 base from V and 0 bases from J, leaving 4 bases between. The CDR3 extends over 14 amino acids. Germline loops: CDR1 SGHNT, CDR2 YYREEE (reference sequence). In DNA, the CDR3 is TGTGCCAGCAGCTTGAATCCAACTAATGAAAAACTGTTTTTT. Amino acids: CASSLNPTNEKLFF.

The chain is built from TRBV7-2 and TRBJ1-1, with D possibly TRBD1 on 5 matching bases. V dropped 3 bases and J dropped 4 bases, with 12 bases sitting between them. The germline gives CDR1 SGHTA, CDR2 FQGNSA. The CDR3 runs to 14 residues. CDR3: CASSFVQGGTEAFF. The CDR3 DNA is TGTGCCAGCAGCTTTGTCCAGGGAGGCACTGAAGCTTTCTTT. Filled out from reference TRBV7-2 and TRBJ1-1, the complete variable domain reads GAGVSQSPSNKVTEKGKDVELRCDPISGHTALYWYRQSLGQGLEFLIYFQGNSAPDKSGLPSDRFSAERTGGSVSTLTIQRTQQEDSAVYLCASSFVQGGTEAFFGQGTRLTVV.

V usage is TRBV28 and J usage is TRBJ1-6; perhaps TRBD1 as D (5 bases). Germline CDR1 reads MDHEN; CDR2 reads SYDVKM. This CDR3 spans 15 amino acids. V dropped 6 bases and J dropped 7 bases, with 16 bases sitting between them. CDR3 residues: CASSSGPRSNSPLHF. The CDR3 coding sequence is TGTGCCAGCAGCTCGGGACCCCGCTCCAATTCACCCCTCCACTTT.

This clonotype appeared many times. The chain is built from TRBV5-1 and TRBJ1-3, with a tentative D call TRBD1 (5 bases). This CDR3 spans 15 amino acids. CDR1 and CDR2 (germline): SGHRS, YFSETQ. Trimming stripped 4 bases from V and 4 bases from J, with 15 bases between. CDR3 sequence (DNA): TGCGCCAGCAGCCCAGGGACCGGGAGGGGAAACACCATATATTTT. Protein sequence: CASSPGTGRGNTIYF.

This clonotype was observed at least ten times. This chain joins TRBV12-3 or TRBV12-4 and TRBJ2-3; D possibly corresponds to TRBD1 (6 bases). V lost 6 bases to trimming and J lost 1 base, with 17 bases between them. The CDR3 runs to 16 residues. The CDR3 DNA reads TGTGCCAGCAGCCGCCGACTGGACAGTCGCACAGATACGCAGTATTTT. Its translation is CASSRRLDSRTDTQYF.

This clonotype was observed at least ten times. The rearrangement uses TRBV11-3 and TRBJ2-1, with 7 bases identical to TRBD2. V gave up 5 bases and J gave up 7 bases; unmatched junction bases: 2. This CDR3 region has 12 residues. Germline V CDR1 and CDR2: SGHNT, YENEEA. CDR3 nucleotides: TGTGCCAGCAGCCGACTAGCAAATGAGCAGTTCTTC. This codes for CASSRLANEQFF.

The chain combines TRBV2 with TRBJ2-3; 11 bases fit TRBD2. The CDR3 extends over 14 amino acids. The germline CDR1 and CDR2 sequences are SNHLY and FYNNEI. V lost 11 bases and J lost 2; bases outside the gene matches: 6. The DNA of the CDR3 is TGTGCCTGCCAGGGACTAGCGGCCACAGATACGCAGTATTTT. Translated, it gives CACQGLAATDTQYF. Full variable domain (rest looked up from reference TRBV2 and TRBJ2-3): EPEVTQTPSHQVTQMGQEVILRCVPISNHLYFYWYRQILGQKVEFLVSFYNNEISEKSEIFDDQFSVERPDGSNFTLKIRSTKLEDSAMYFCACQGLAATDTQYFGPGTRLTVL.

With respect to this clonotype: A much larger clone differs by one base, so this may be a read error. The V gene is TRBV6-2 or TRBV6-3, the J gene TRBJ2-6, with D possibly matching TRBD2 (6 bases). The CDR3 covers 16 residues. The germline CDR1 and CDR2 sequences are MNHEY and SVGEGT. The V end lost 8 bases, the J end lost 0 bases, and 14 bases lay between the germline ends. CDR3 residues: CASGSGASSGANVLTF. In nucleotides, the CDR3 is TGTGCCAGCGGTAGCGGCGCGAGCTCTGGGGCCAACGTCCTGACTTTC.

This clonotype came up many times. The chain employs TRBV30 and TRBJ2-7, with 10 bases aligning to TRBD2. The V segment lost 4 bases and the J segment 6 bases; nucleotides outside the gene matches: 0. From germline, CDR1 is GTSNPN and CDR2 SVGIG (reference sequence). The CDR3 is made up of 11 amino acids. This CDR3 reads CAWTSGSEQYF. Here the CDR3 DNA reads TGTGCCTGGACTAGCGGGAGCGAGCAGTACTTC.

In its sample, this clonotype was seen a few times. The rearrangement uses TRBV7-2 and TRBJ2-7; 7 bases line up with TRBD2. This CDR3 spans 16 amino acids. After removal of 0 bases from V and 5 bases from J, the junction contained 10 bases not matched to a gene. The V gene's germline CDR1 is SGHTA and CDR2 FQGNSA. CDR3 nucleotides: TGTGCCAGCAGCTTAGCGGCTCGCGGGGGTCAACACGAGCAGTACTTC. Amino acids: CASSLAARGGQHEQYF.

This clonotype has at least ten counts. The V call is TRBV24-1, the J call TRBJ2-7; D is unresolved. Trimming removed 9 bases at V and 4 bases at J, with 9 bases between. Germline CDR1 KGHDR, CDR2 SFDVKD. CDR3 size: 11 residues. The CDR3 region is CATSDVYEQYF. The DNA for the CDR3 is TGTGCCACCTCGGACGTATACGAGCAGTACTTC.

Ten or more counts support this clonotype. This sequence joins TRBV20-1 and TRBJ2-1; possible D gene TRBD2, 6 bases. This CDR3 has 13 amino acids. V was cut by 5 bases and J by 7 bases, with 15 bases left in between. Germline V gene data show CDR1 as DFQATT and CDR2 as SNEGSKA (reference sequence). CDR3 protein: CSASRLVGNEQFF. In DNA form, the CDR3 reads TGCAGTGCTTCACGACTAGTTGGGAATGAGCAGTTCTTC.

The chain combines TRBV9 with TRBJ2-6; 8 bases match TRBD2. CDR1 and CDR2 from the germline V gene are SGDLS and YYNGEE. The CDR3 covers 19 residues. The J segment lost 0 bases and the V segment lost 4 bases, leaving 12 bases of the junction unmatched. CDR3 region: CASSPGGGPYSSGANVLTF. CDR3 bases: TGTGCCAGCAGCCCCGGGGGGGGGCCGTATTCCTCTGGGGCCAACGTCCTGACTTTC.

In its sample, this clonotype was seen many times. The gene calls are TRBV27 and TRBJ1-5; D gene ambiguous. CDR3 length equals 14 residues. Trimming left V 3 bases short and J 5 bases short, with 11 bases between. Germline V CDR1 and CDR2: MNHEY, SMNVEV (reference sequence). CDR3 nucleotides: TGTGCCAGCAGTTTGGGTCAGAGTCATCAGCCCCAGCATTTT. Its protein is CASSLGQSHQPQHF.

This clonotype has ten or more counts. The chain joins TRBV5-1 to TRBJ2-7, with 13 bases aligning to TRBD2. Germline assignment: CDR1 SGHRS and CDR2 YFSETQ. The CDR3 extends over 16 amino acids. The trim removed 4 bases at V and 7 bases at J, leaving 11 bases unmatched. CDR3 nucleotides: TGCGCCAGCAGCCCGGACTCCGGACTAGCGGGAGTGGAGCAGTACTTC. This codes for CASSPDSGLAGVEQYF. Drawing the rest from reference TRBV5-1 and TRBJ2-7, the complete variable domain is KAGVTQTPRYLIKTRGQQVTLSCSPISGHRSVSWYQQTPGQGLQFLFEYFSETQRNKGNFPGRFSGRQFSNSRSEMNVSTLELGDSALYLCASSPDSGLAGVEQYFGPGTRLTVT.